This TCR beta chain came from a study of long-term antiretroviral therapy in people with HIV. The CDR3 is 14 residues long. V was pared by 3 bases and J by 4 bases, with 12 bases between. CDR1 and CDR2 from the germline V gene are KGHSH and LQKENI. This clone has a single count. Survey-level resolution applied to immunoSEQ assay v3.0. Profiling relied on immunoSEQ multiplex PCR, and the TCRdb table lists in-frame clones only, not all of them. The sample includes 9,000 to 15,000 clones, around three quarters of them seen just once. The sequence was obtained from a woman aged 40-49 years with HIV. This chain links TRBV18 with TRBJ1-1; no reliable D call. The starting material was unsorted PBMCs, obtained 0.8 years before starting antiretroviral therapy. The CDR3 sequence is CASSPRGIGTEAFF. The CDR3 DNA follows: TGTGCCAGCTCACCTCGCGGCATAGGCACTGAAGCTTTCTTT.